Presented here are 31 T cell receptor beta chains from one specimen sequenced in a study of T cells in pancreatic ductal adenocarcinoma. Surgery without prior neoadjuvant therapy was the treatment of the selected pancreatic ductal adenocarcinoma patients. Using immunoSEQ multiplex PCR, the repertoire was profiled, and TCRdb retains in-frame clones only, with some absent. The sample has roughly 100,000 clones, over 90% seen once; the top ten hold roughly 3.1%. Sequencing was carried out using PBMCs. The receptors stem from a human donor with pancreatic ductal adenocarcinoma.

The chain combines TRBV27 with TRBJ2-3; D is undetermined. Germline CDR1 reads MNHEY; CDR2 reads SMNVEV (reference sequence). Trimming cost V 5 bases and J 6 bases, with 18 bases left between them. CDR3 size: 15 residues. CDR3 sequence: CASSPQDSRYDTQYF. In nucleotides, the CDR3 is TGTGCCAGCAGTCCCCAAGATTCGAGGTATGATACGCAGTATTTT.

This clone was recorded only once. The V gene is TRBV5-1, the J gene TRBJ2-2; 8 nucleotides agree with TRBD2. The CDR3 totals 13 residues. The ends lost 7 bases at V and 7 bases at J; junction bases unmatched: 6. The V gene's germline CDR1 is SGHRS and CDR2 YFSETQ. As DNA, the CDR3 is TGCGCCAGCGCGACTAGCGAGGTCGGGGAGCTGTTTTTT. Translated: CASATSEVGELFF.

V is TRBV7-8 and J is TRBJ2-3; maybe TRBD2 (6 bases). Looked up from germline, CDR1 is SGHVS and CDR2 is FQNEAQ. This CDR3 has 16 amino acids. Trimming took 1 base from V and 4 from J, leaving 15 bases between them. CDR3: CASSLERVRGPDTQYF. In nucleotides, the CDR3 is TGTGCCAGCAGCTTAGAGCGCGTGCGGGGACCAGATACGCAGTATTTT. Full variable domain (remainder filled in from reference TRBV7-8 and TRBJ2-3): GAGVSQSPRYKVAKRGQDVALRCDPISGHVSLFWYQQALGQGPEFLTYFQNEAQLDKSGLPSDRFFAERPEGSVSTLKIQRTQQEDSAVYLCASSLERVRGPDTQYFGPGTRLTVL.

In this sample, this clone turned up once. The V and J genes are TRBV15 and TRBJ1-5; 7 bases are shared with TRBD1. CDR3 length: 17 residues. The germline gives CDR1 LNHNV, CDR2 YYDKDF (reference sequence). The V and J ends lost 5 bases and 0 bases, in that order; junction bases with no gene match: 10. Here the CDR3 DNA reads TGTGCCACCAGCGGGCTCCCCGGGACAGATAGCAATCAGCCCCAGCATTTT. Translating it yields CATSGLPGTDSNQPQHF. The full variable domain, completed using reference TRBV15 and TRBJ1-5, is DAMVIQNPRYQVTQFGKPVTLSCSQTLNHNVMYWYQQKSSQAPKLLFHYYDKDFNNEADTPDNFQSRRPNTSFCFLDIRSPGLGDTAMYLCATSGLPGTDSNQPQHFGDGTRLSIL.

The chain couples TRBV23-1 to TRBJ2-7; TRBD1 matches at 8 bases. TRBV23-1 is flagged as an ORF with uncertain function. Losses at the gene ends were 2 bases for V and 0 bases for J; bases not matched to a gene: 3. This CDR3 is 15 amino acids long. CDR3 sequence (DNA): TGCGCCAGCAGTCAACGGACAGGGCCCTCCTACGAGCAGTACTTC. It is translated as CASSQRTGPSYEQYF.

The chain uses TRBV29-1 and TRBJ2-3; the D gene is possibly TRBD1 (6 bases). The CDR3 sequence is 13 residues long. CDR1 and CDR2 (germline): SQVTM, ANQGSEA. Trimming removed 3 bases from V and 4 bases from J, with 11 bases in between. CDR3 in amino acids: CSVDRGAPDTQYF. The CDR3 DNA reads TGCAGCGTTGACAGGGGCGCGCCAGATACGCAGTATTTT.

The chain combines TRBV6-5 with TRBJ2-2; D possibly corresponds to TRBD1 (6 bases). The CDR3 consists of 13 residues. Trimming took 6 bases from V and 6 from J, leaving 11 bases between them. The germline V gene has CDR1 MNHEY and CDR2 SVGAGI. The CDR3 DNA sequence: TGTGCCAGCAGAGACAGGCCTCCCGGGGAGCTGTTTTTT. This codes for CASRDRPPGELFF.

The V and J genes are TRBV19 and TRBJ2-3, with 7 nucleotides matching TRBD2. The CDR3 is 15 residues long. The V and J ends lost 3 bases and 0 bases, in that order; junction bases with no gene match: 3. Per germline, CDR1 LNHDA and CDR2 SQIVND (reference sequence). CDR3 amino acids: CASSIGGYSTDTQYF. The CDR3, as DNA: TGTGCCAGTAGTATCGGGGGGTATAGCACAGATACGCAGTATTTT. The whole variable domain, remainder taken from reference TRBV19 and TRBJ2-3, is DGGITQSPKYLFRKEGQNVTLSCEQNLNHDAMYWYRQDPGQGLRLIYYSQIVNDFQKGDIAEGYSVSREKKESFPLTVTSAQKNPTAFYLCASSIGGYSTDTQYFGPGTRLTVL.

The J gene is TRBJ2-1, the V gene TRBV27, with TRBD2 matching 10 bases. This CDR3 is built from 17 residues. V dropped 4 bases and J dropped 7; count of bases not matched to a gene: 13. Germline values: CDR1 MNHEY, CDR2 SMNVEV (reference sequence). This chain's CDR3 is CASSSWTSSGSWNEQFF. DNA for the CDR3: TGTGCCAGCAGTTCCTGGACTTCTAGCGGGAGCTGGAATGAGCAGTTCTTC.

V is TRBV9 and J is TRBJ2-7, with a possible D match to TRBD1 (5 bases). The V and J ends lost 4 bases and 2 bases respectively, with 10 bases between them. Germline CDR1 reads SGDLS; CDR2 reads YYNGEE. This CDR3 contains 13 residues. The CDR3, as DNA: TGTGCCAGCAGCTCAGGGTCAGCCTACGAGCAGTACTTC. Translated, it gives CASSSGSAYEQYF.

Of note for this clone: This CDR3 fails to terminate in the conserved phenylalanine or tryptophan, so it likely reflects a read error. The DNA is left out, because the CDR3 cannot be placed on it with certainty; the CDR3 is given as TCRdb lists it. V usage is TRBV6-5 and J usage is TRBJ1-1; the table's D call, TRBD1, was not checked against the DNA. Including both end residues, the CDR3 is 13 amino acids long. Germline lookup yields CDR1 MNHEY and CDR2 SVGAGI. CDR3 amino acids: CASSARGTGPSLV.

This clone was observed a handful of times. This chain connects TRBV28 to TRBJ1-2; D unclear. V lost 5 bases and J 2 bases, leaving 3 bases between the germline ends. The CDR3 extends over 11 amino acids. The germline gives CDR1 MDHEN, CDR2 SYDVKM. The DNA of the CDR3 is TGTGCCAGCAGTCTCAACTATGGCTACACCTTC. Amino acid sequence: CASSLNYGYTF.

This chain links TRBV15 with TRBJ2-2; D gene ambiguous. Germline loops: CDR1 LNHNV, CDR2 YYDKDF (reference sequence). This CDR3 is built from 16 residues. The ends were cut back, 3 bases at V and 4 bases at J, with 15 bases in the middle. The CDR3 bases are TGTGCCACCAGCAGCTTCGGGTCTCGTATCACCGGGGAGCTGTTTTTT. It translates to CATSSFGSRITGELFF.

Note on this clone: One end of the junction does not line up with germline, which may come from a read error. The chain combines TRBV7-7 with TRBJ2-5; D is uncertain. The CDR3 is made up of 13 amino acids. Germline assignment: CDR1 SSHAT and CDR2 FNYEAQ (reference sequence). The CDR3 is CASSLGQTGAQYF. Written as DNA, the CDR3 is TGTGCTAGCAGCTTAGGTCAGACGGGTGCCCAGTACTTC.

This clone was detected once. The chain carries TRBV6-5 and TRBJ1-2; 8 bases line up with TRBD1. V shed 6 bases, J shed 8 bases, and the junction held 5 bases outside the gene matches. Germline assignment: CDR1 MNHEY and CDR2 SVGAGI. The CDR3 loop spans 12 amino acids. The CDR3 spells CASSTQGGGYTF. The CDR3 nucleotides are TGTGCCAGCAGCACACAGGGGGGCGGCTACACCTTC.

The CDR3 loop reads CASKGLAGTDTQYF. DNA for the CDR3: TGTGCCAGCAAAGGACTAGCGGGCACAGATACGCAGTATTTT. The rearrangement uses TRBV27 and TRBJ2-3; TRBD2 matches at 10 bases. The CDR3 is 14 residues long. The J segment lost 1 base and the V segment lost 7 bases, leaving 2 bases of the junction unmatched. Germline lookup yields CDR1 MNHEY and CDR2 SMNVEV (reference sequence).

The rearrangement joins TRBV5-1 to TRBJ2-7, with a possible D match to TRBD2 (6 bases). The CDR3 length is 15 residues. The V end was cut by 2 bases, the J end by 3 bases, with 15 bases between. CDR1 and CDR2 from the germline V gene are SGHRS and YFSETQ. CDR3 amino acids: CASSLGLPKLYEQYF. The CDR3 bases are TGCGCCAGCAGCTTAGGACTACCCAAGCTCTACGAGCAGTACTTC.

The chain is built from TRBV13 and TRBJ2-3, with 8 positions matching TRBD2. Germline V gene lookup returns CDR1 PRHDT and CDR2 FYEKMQ (reference sequence). The ends lost 4 bases at V and 2 bases at J; junction bases unmatched: 11. The CDR3 loop spans 17 amino acids. The DNA of the CDR3 is TGTGCCAGCAGCTCAGCGGGAGAGTTAGGAACCACAGATACGCAGTATTTT. It encodes CASSSAGELGTTDTQYF.

The chain joins TRBV28 to TRBJ2-5; tentative D call: TRBD2 (5 bases). Germline V CDR1 and CDR2: MDHEN, SYDVKM. The CDR3 loop spans 14 amino acids. Trimming took off 2 bases at V and 7 bases at J, with 14 bases between the two ends. The CDR3 loop reads CASSLRRSVVTQYF. As DNA, the CDR3 is TGTGCCAGCAGTTTACGGCGTAGCGTGGTGACCCAGTACTTC. The full variable domain, in which reference TRBV28 and TRBJ2-5 provide the parts outside the CDR3, is DVKVTQSSRYLVKRTGEKVFLECVQDMDHENMFWYRQDPGLGLRLIYFSYDVKMKEKGDIPEGYSVSREKKERFSLILESASTNQTSMYLCASSLRRSVVTQYFGPGTRLLVL.

The rearrangement uses TRBV7-3 and TRBJ1-1; 8 positions agree with TRBD1. J lost 1 base, V lost 5 bases, and 6 bases had no gene match. Germline V gene sequence: CDR1 SGHTA, CDR2 FQGTGA. The CDR3 contains 15 residues. CDR3 nucleotide sequence: TGTGCCAGCAGCCCACAGGGGGATCCGAACACTGAAGCTTTCTTT. It codes for CASSPQGDPNTEAFF.

V gene TRBV4-3 combines with J gene TRBJ2-2; D call uncertain. Trimming took off 0 bases at V and 1 base at J, with 6 bases between the two ends. This CDR3 is built from 15 residues. Germline V CDR1 and CDR2: LGHNA, YSLEER. The CDR3 here is CASSQDPRNTGELFF. The CDR3 DNA reads as TGCGCCAGCAGCCAAGACCCGAGGAACACCGGGGAGCTGTTTTTT.

The chain couples TRBV23-1 to TRBJ1-5, with D perhaps matching TRBD1 (5 bases). TRBV23-1 is designated an ORF whose function remains uncertain. Trimming took off 4 bases at V and 5 bases at J, with 15 bases between the two ends. The CDR3 has 15 residues. The CDR3 bases are TGCGCCAGCAGTCCCTACCGACAGTTTTATCAGCCCCAGCATTTT. Encoded protein: CASSPYRQFYQPQHF.

This chain connects TRBV5-5 to TRBJ2-7; D might be TRBD1 (5 bases). The CDR3 has 16 residues. V was pared by 4 bases and J by 2 bases, with 19 bases between. Germline V lookup: CDR1 SGHKS, CDR2 YYEKEE (reference sequence). In nucleotides, the CDR3 is TGTGCCAGCAGCGGTAGCCTAGGGGCACCTCCCTACGAGCAGTACTTC. Residues: CASSGSLGAPPYEQYF.

The CDR3 region is CASSPVTGGGYGYTF. The DNA for the CDR3 is TGTGCCAGCTCACCCGTAACAGGGGGAGGGTATGGCTACACCTTC. The V call is TRBV18, the J call TRBJ1-2; 8 bases line up with TRBD1. The V and J ends lost 3 bases and 5 bases, in that order; junction bases with no gene match: 8. Germline CDR1 and CDR2: KGHSH and LQKENI. This CDR3 contains 15 residues.

The chain joins TRBV11-2 to TRBJ2-7; 7 bases match TRBD2. With V trimmed by 1 base and J by 1 base, 4 bases remained unmatched. Per the germline V gene, CDR1 is SGHAT and CDR2 is FQNNGV. The CDR3 length is 15 residues. The CDR3 sequence: CASSLASGVSYEQYF. The CDR3 DNA follows: TGTGCCAGCAGCTTAGCCAGCGGGGTTTCCTACGAGCAGTACTTC. Based on the CDR3 plus reference TRBV11-2 and TRBJ2-7, the full variable domain is EAGVAQSPRYKIIEKRQSVAFWCNPISGHATLYWYQQILGQGPKLLIQFQNNGVVDDSQLPKDRFSAERLKGVDSTLKIQPAKLEDSAVYLCASSLASGVSYEQYFGPGTRLTVT.

The table lists this clone with a count of one. This chain uses TRBV4-2 with TRBJ2-3; a possible D gene is TRBD2 (5 bases). Trimming pared 0 bases from V and 5 bases from J, leaving 12 bases between. Looked up from germline, CDR1 is LGHNA and CDR2 is YNFKEQ. The CDR3 has 15 amino acids. The CDR3 here is CASSQDFSEGDTQYF. DNA for the CDR3: TGTGCCAGCAGCCAAGATTTTAGCGAGGGAGATACGCAGTATTTT.

In this sample, this clone turned up once. The V call is TRBV7-2, the J call TRBJ2-3; 12 bases are a match to TRBD2. CDR1 and CDR2 (germline): SGHTA, FQGNSA. The CDR3 sequence is 16 residues long. Germline trimming cut 3 bases from V and 4 bases from J; bases unmatched to any gene: 5. The DNA for the CDR3 is TGTGCCAGCAGCTTCGCTAGCGGGAGGGCACCAGATACGCAGTATTTT. Translated, it gives CASSFASGRAPDTQYF.

This chain uses TRBV6-1 with TRBJ1-1, with 8 bases aligning to TRBD1. Trimming cost V 7 bases and J 3 bases; bases outside gene matches: 10. This CDR3 spans 15 amino acids. Germline V lookup: CDR1 MNHNS, CDR2 SASEGT. In DNA, the CDR3 is TGTGCCAGCAATCAGGGGGCAGGGGGGGACACTGAAGCTTTCTTT. This gives the protein CASNQGAGGDTEAFF.

This chain uses TRBV28 with TRBJ2-7, with TRBD2 matching over 7 bases. V lost 8 bases and J lost 3; bases outside the gene matches: 16. CDR1 is MDHEN and CDR2 is SYDVKM in the germline V gene. This CDR3 has 16 amino acids. The CDR3: CASPPGRDYLHYEQYF. DNA of the CDR3: TGTGCCAGCCCCCCCGGCCGGGACTACCTACACTACGAGCAGTACTTC.

The CDR3 DNA is TGTGCCAGCAGTCCCAGGACAGGGGCGCGTGGAGAGACCCAGTACTTC. Encoded protein: CASSPRTGARGETQYF. V gene TRBV28 combines with J gene TRBJ2-5; 9 nucleotides line up with TRBD1. With 5 bases clipped from V and 4 bases from J, the junction kept 11 bases outside the gene matches. Per the germline V gene, CDR1 is MDHEN and CDR2 is SYDVKM. This CDR3 region has 16 residues. Filled out from reference TRBV28 and TRBJ2-5, the complete variable domain reads DVKVTQSSRYLVKRTGEKVFLECVQDMDHENMFWYRQDPGLGLRLIYFSYDVKMKEKGDIPEGYSVSREKKERFSLILESASTNQTSMYLCASSPRTGARGETQYFGPGTRLLVL.

The V call is TRBV29-1, the J call TRBJ2-1, with TRBD2 matching over 12 bases. The junction had 14 bases not matched to a gene; V was cut back by 1 base and J by 13 bases. The CDR3 spans 16 residues. Germline CDR1 is SQVTM and CDR2 is ANQGSEA. CDR3 amino acids: CSVEVWGTSGSGRQFF. The DNA of the CDR3 is TGCAGCGTTGAAGTGTGGGGGACTAGCGGGTCCGGGAGACAGTTCTTC.